This T cell receptor (beta chain) comes out of a study of OX40 agonist ivuxolimab in advanced cancers. Background for the entire study: Ivuxolimab was a fully human IgG2 agonistic monoclonal antibody targeting the costimulatory receptor OX40 (CD134). Partial responses occurred in three dose-escalation patients, of whom one had hepatocellular carcinoma and two had cutaneous melanoma. The purpose of peripheral TCRbeta sequencing was to test whether ivuxolimab changed TCR sequence diversity and led to clonal T-cell expansion. Among the 50 to 55 dose-escalation patients, approximately 20 had hepatocellular carcinoma, roughly 15 melanoma, 9 renal cell carcinoma and 9 head and neck cancer. A male proportion of around 81% and a mean age of 60 years, ranging from 23 to 79, were recorded for the dose-escalation cohort. Patients were allowed to have had prior anti-PD-1, anti-PD-L1 or anti-CTLA-4 therapy, and approximately 37% of the dose-escalation patients had been treated with checkpoint inhibitors. The monotherapy dose-escalation portion (N = 52 patients) of the phase I ivuxolimab trial is reported in the paper. Intravenous ivuxolimab was administered to patients every 2 weeks at six dose levels: 0.01, 0.1, 0.3, 1.5, 3 and 10 mg/kg. The investigation overall reported the following: Antigen specificity was not determined for the clonally expanded peripheral T cells. At doses of 0.1 to 3.0 mg/kg, clonal expansion of both CD4+ and CD8+ blood T cells was observed from baseline to week 6. After ivuxolimab, expanded clones were on average more numerous among CD8+ T cells than among CD4+ T cells. Low levels of normalized T-cell clonal expansion were also seen in some patients who did not respond. In the 0.1-3.0 mg/kg groups, partial responders were among the patients with the lowest normalized peripheral clonal expansion, particularly in CD8+ T cells.

This clone was recorded a few times. Its recognized antigen is unknown. Base qualities are not at hand, and no much larger clone is one base apart. To sequence the TCRbeta CDR3 region, genomic DNA was isolated from the sorted cells. The immunoSEQ Assay was used for sequencing of TCRbeta CDR3 regions. TCRdb carries this immuneACCESS record with in-frame sequences only. Its versions omit some clonotypes, under half of them owing to an unresolved V gene in the studies checked, with the rest unexplained. The sample has about 20,000 clones on record, over 80% of them singletons. Of the sample, around 56% is held by the ten largest clones. The germline V gene supplies CDR1 MRHNA and CDR2 SNTAGT. The V end gives up 0 bases and the J end 3 bases, leaving 3 bases in the junction not matched to a gene. Reading from cysteine to phenylalanine, the CDR3 counts 16 amino acids. The read is trimmed to its CDR3 DNA, 48 bases read in frame from base 1.

The trial excluded patients who had a history of autoimmune disease or who were on systemic immunosuppression. Peripheral blood for TCR sequencing was collected from all dose cohorts at baseline, on cycle 4 day 1, and on cycle 7 day 1. Samples came from an open-label, multicenter, first-in-human phase I dose-escalation trial of ivuxolimab. Adults with locally advanced or metastatic melanoma, renal cell, hepatocellular, or head and neck squamous cell carcinoma were enrolled in the trial. CD4+ and CD8+ T cells were sorted separately from peripheral blood before TCR sequencing. This specimen consisted of CD4+ or CD8+ T cells sorted from blood, obtained in a trial of the OX40 agonist ivuxolimab. The TCR comes from an adult with an advanced solid tumor such as melanoma, head and neck, liver or kidney cancer. The sequence is built from TRBV6-4 and TRBJ2-1, and TRBD2 aligns with 9 junction nucleotides. The CDR3 reads as follows: CASSDSGGGVYNEQFF. The nucleotide sequence is given as TGTGCCAGCAGTGACTCTGGCGGGGGGGTCTACAATGAGCAGTTCTTC.